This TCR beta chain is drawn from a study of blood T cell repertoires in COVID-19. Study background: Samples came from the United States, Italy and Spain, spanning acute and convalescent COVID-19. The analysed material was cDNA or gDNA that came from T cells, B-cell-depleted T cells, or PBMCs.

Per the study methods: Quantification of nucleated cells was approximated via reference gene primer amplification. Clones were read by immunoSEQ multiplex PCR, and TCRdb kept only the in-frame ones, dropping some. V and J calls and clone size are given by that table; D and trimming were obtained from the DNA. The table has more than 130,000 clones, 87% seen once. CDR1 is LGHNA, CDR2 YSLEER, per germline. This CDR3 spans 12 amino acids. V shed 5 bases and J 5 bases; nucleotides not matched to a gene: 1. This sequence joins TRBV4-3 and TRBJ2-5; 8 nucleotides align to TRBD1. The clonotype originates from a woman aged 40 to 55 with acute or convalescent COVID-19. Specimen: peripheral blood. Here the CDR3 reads CASSDRGETQYF. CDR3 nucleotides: TGCGCCAGCAGCGACAGGGGTGAGACCCAGTACTTC.